Shown below are 5 T cell receptor beta chains from a single sample sequenced in a study of shared clonotypes between healthy human individuals. Measured with immunoSEQ multiplex PCR; TCRdb has only the in-frame clones, and not every one. This table holds under 600,000 clones, about 97% found once. The sequenced material came from naive CD4+ T cells sorted from blood. Noted subset: CD45RA+ positively selected. These receptors were obtained from a woman younger than 45 in good health.

Concerning this clone: This specimen includes other DNA sequences encoding the same CDR3. This rearrangement joins TRBV6-6 to TRBJ1-1; D ambiguous. This CDR3 region has 13 residues. Trimming left V 3 bases short and J 1 base short, with 6 bases between. The germline gives CDR1 MNHNY, CDR2 SVGAGI (reference sequence). Here the CDR3 DNA reads TGTGCCAGCAGTTATCGACAGAACACTGAAGCTTTCTTT. Its translation: CASSYRQNTEAFF.

The rearrangement joins TRBV30 to TRBJ2-2, with TRBD2 identical over 9 bases. V shed 3 bases and J 3 bases; nucleotides not matched to a gene: 8. Germline CDR1 GTSNPN, CDR2 SVGIG (reference sequence). The CDR3 has 16 amino acids. DNA of the CDR3: TGTGCCTGGAGGGCGGGAGGGCCTGTGTACACCGGGGAGCTGTTTTTT. Its protein is CAWRAGGPVYTGELFF. The full variable domain, its missing parts supplied by reference TRBV30 and TRBJ2-2, is SQTIHQWPATLVQPVGSPLSLECTVEGTSNPNLYWYRQAAGRGLQLLFYSVGIGQISSEVPQNLSASRPQDRQFILSSKKLLLSDSGFYLCAWRAGGPVYTGELFFGEGSRLTVL.

V gene TRBV4-1 combines with J gene TRBJ2-7; 7 bases align to TRBD1. The ends lost 2 bases at V and 0 bases at J; junction bases unmatched: 7. This CDR3 has 16 amino acids. CDR1 MGHRA and CDR2 YSYEKL come from the germline V gene. CDR3 protein: CASSQTAGTVSYEQYF. The CDR3 region has the DNA TGCGCCAGCAGCCAAACCGCCGGGACAGTCTCCTACGAGCAGTACTTC.

J is TRBJ2-3 and V is TRBV6-6, with 7 bases lining up with TRBD2. Germline loops: CDR1 MNHNY, CDR2 SVGAGI (reference sequence). The V and J ends lost 7 bases and 5 bases, in that order; junction bases with no gene match: 12. The CDR3 has 15 residues. CDR3 residues: CASNPGWAGEDTQYF. The CDR3 nucleotides are TGTGCCAGCAATCCCGGGTGGGCGGGAGAAGATACGCAGTATTTT.

The chain carries TRBV7-8 and TRBJ2-6; TRBD2 might be the D (7 bases). The V end was cut by 1 base, the J end by 3 bases, with 16 bases between. In germline, CDR1 is SGHVS, CDR2 FQNEAQ. CDR3 length equals 18 residues. The CDR3 DNA reads as TGTGCCAGCAGCTTAGGAGGTTCGGGGGGCGGTGGGGCCAACGTCCTGACTTTC. As protein: CASSLGGSGGGGANVLTF.